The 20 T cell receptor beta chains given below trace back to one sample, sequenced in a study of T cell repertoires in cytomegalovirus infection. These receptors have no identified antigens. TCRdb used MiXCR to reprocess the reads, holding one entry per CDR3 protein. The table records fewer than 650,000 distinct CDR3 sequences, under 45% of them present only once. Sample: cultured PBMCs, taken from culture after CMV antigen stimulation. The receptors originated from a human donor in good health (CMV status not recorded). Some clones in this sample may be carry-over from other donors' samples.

The CDR3 coding sequence is TGTGCCAGCAGCTTACTAGCGGGATTTGGCGAGCAGTACTTC. As protein: CASSLLAGFGEQYF. J is TRBJ2-7 and V is TRBV5-5; 10 nucleotides align to TRBD2. The germline V gene encodes CDR1 SGHKS and CDR2 YYEKEE (reference sequence). J gave up 6 bases and V 2 bases, and 5 bases lay outside the gene matches. There are 14 residues in the CDR3.

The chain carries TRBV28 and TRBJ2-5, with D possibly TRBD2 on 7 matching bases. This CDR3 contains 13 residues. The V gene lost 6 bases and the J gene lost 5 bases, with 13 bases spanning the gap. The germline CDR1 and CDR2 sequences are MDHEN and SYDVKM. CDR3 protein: CASSWGGVETQYF. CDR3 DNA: TGTGCCAGCAGCTGGGGGGGCGTGGAGACCCAGTACTTC.

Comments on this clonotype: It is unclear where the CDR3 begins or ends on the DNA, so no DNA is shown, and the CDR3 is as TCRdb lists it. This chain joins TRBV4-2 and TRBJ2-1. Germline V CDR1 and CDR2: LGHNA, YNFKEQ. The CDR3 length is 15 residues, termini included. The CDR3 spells CASSSSDRSYNEQFF.

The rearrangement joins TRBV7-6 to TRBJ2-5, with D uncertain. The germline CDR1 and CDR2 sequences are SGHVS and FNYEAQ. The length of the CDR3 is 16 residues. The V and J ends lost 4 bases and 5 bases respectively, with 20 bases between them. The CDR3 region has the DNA TGTGCCAGCAGCTGGAAGCCGGGCCCCCAAGGGGAGACCCAGTACTTC. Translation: CASSWKPGPQGETQYF.

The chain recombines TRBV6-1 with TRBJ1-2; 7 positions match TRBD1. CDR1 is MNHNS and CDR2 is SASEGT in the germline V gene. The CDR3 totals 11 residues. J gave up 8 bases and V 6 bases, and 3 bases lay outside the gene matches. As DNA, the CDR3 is TGTGCCAGCAGGCGACAGGGAGGCTACACCTTC. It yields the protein CASRRQGGYTF.

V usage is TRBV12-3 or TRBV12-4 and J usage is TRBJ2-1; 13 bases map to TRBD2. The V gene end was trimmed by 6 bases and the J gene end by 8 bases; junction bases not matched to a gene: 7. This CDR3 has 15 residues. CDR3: CASRRTSGRWDEQFF. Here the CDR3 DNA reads TGTGCCAGCAGGAGGACTAGCGGGAGATGGGATGAGCAGTTCTTC.

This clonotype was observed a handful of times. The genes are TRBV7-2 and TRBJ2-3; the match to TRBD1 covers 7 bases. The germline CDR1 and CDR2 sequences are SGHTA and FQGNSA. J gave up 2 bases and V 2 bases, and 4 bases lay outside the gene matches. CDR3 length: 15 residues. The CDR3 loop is CASSLRGQNTDTQYF. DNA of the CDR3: TGTGCCAGCAGCTTACGGGGACAGAACACAGATACGCAGTATTTT.

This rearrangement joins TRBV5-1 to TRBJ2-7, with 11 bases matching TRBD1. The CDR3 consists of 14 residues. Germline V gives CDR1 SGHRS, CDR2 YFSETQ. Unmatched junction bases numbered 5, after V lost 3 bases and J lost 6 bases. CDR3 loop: CASSSSGTGGEQYF. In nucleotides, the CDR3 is TGCGCCAGCAGCTCCTCCGGGACAGGGGGCGAGCAGTACTTC. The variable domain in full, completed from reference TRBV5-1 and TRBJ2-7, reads KAGVTQTPRYLIKTRGQQVTLSCSPISGHRSVSWYQQTPGQGLQFLFEYFSETQRNKGNFPGRFSGRQFSNSRSEMNVSTLELGDSALYLCASSSSGTGGEQYFGPGTRLTVT.

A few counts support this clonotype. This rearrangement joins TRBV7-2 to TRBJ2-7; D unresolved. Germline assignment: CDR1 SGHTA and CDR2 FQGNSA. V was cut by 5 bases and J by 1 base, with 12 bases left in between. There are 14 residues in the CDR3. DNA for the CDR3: TGTGCCAGCAGCCCCGCTCAGAGGTCCTACGAGCAGTACTTC. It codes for CASSPAQRSYEQYF.

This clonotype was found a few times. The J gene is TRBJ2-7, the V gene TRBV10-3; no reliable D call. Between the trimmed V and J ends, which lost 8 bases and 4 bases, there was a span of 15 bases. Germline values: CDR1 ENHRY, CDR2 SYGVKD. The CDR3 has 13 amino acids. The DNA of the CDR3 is TGTGCCATCCAGGAAGGCCCCAGGTACGAGCAGTACTTC. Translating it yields CAIQEGPRYEQYF.

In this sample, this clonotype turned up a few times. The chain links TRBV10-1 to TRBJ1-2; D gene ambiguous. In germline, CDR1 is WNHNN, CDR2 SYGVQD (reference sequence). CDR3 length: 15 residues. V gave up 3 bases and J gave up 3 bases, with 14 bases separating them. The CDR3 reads CASSDGRNPYYGYTF. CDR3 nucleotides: TGCGCCAGCAGTGATGGAAGGAACCCCTACTATGGCTACACCTTC.

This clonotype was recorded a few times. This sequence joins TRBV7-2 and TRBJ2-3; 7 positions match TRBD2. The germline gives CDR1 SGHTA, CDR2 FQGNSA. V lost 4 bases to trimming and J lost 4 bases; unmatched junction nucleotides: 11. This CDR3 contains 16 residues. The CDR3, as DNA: TGTGCCAGCAGCTCAGATAGAGCGGGAATGTCAGATACGCAGTATTTT. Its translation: CASSSDRAGMSDTQYF. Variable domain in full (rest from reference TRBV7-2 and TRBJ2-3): GAGVSQSPSNKVTEKGKDVELRCDPISGHTALYWYRQSLGQGLEFLIYFQGNSAPDKSGLPSDRFSAERTGGSVSTLTIQRTQQEDSAVYLCASSSDRAGMSDTQYFGPGTRLTVL.

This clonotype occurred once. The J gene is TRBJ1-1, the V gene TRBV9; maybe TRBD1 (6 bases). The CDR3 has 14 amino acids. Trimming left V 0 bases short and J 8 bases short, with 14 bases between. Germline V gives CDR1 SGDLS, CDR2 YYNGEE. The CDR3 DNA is TGTGCCAGCAGCGTAGAACAGGGCGCAGGGGAAGCTTTCTTT. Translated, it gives CASSVEQGAGEAFF.

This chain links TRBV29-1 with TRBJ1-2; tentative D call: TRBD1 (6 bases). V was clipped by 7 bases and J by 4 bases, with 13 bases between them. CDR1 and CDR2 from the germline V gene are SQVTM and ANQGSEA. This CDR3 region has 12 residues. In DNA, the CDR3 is TGCAGCGGAGGACAGACACTCTATGGCTACACCTTC. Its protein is CSGGQTLYGYTF.

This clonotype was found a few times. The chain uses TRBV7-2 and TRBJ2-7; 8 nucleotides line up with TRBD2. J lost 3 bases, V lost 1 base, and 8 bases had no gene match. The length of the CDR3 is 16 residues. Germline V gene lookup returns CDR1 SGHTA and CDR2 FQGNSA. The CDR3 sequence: CASSLVSVAGNYEQYF. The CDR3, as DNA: TGTGCCAGCAGCTTAGTCAGCGTAGCGGGAAACTACGAGCAGTACTTC.

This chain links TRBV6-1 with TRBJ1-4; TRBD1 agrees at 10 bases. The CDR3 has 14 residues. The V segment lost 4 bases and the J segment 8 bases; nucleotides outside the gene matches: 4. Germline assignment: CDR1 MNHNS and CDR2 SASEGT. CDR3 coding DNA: TGTGCCAGCAGTGTTGGGGACAGGGGCGAAAAACTGTTTTTT. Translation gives CASSVGDRGEKLFF.

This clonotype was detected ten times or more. Written as DNA, the CDR3 is TGTGCCAGCAAACACGACAGGGCCCTCTACAATGAGCAGTTCTTC. Protein product: CASKHDRALYNEQFF. The chain is built from TRBV7-2 and TRBJ2-1, with 7 bases aligning to TRBD1. After removal of 7 bases from V and 3 bases from J, the junction contained 9 bases not matched to a gene. The CDR3 sequence is 15 residues long. Germline V CDR1 and CDR2: SGHTA, FQGNSA. Full variable domain (remainder filled in from reference TRBV7-2 and TRBJ2-1): GAGVSQSPSNKVTEKGKDVELRCDPISGHTALYWYRQSLGQGLEFLIYFQGNSAPDKSGLPSDRFSAERTGGSVSTLTIQRTQQEDSAVYLCASKHDRALYNEQFFGPGTRLTVL.

In DNA, the CDR3 is TGTGCCAGCAGCATAGGACTAGCGGGAACTTCGAGATCCTACGAGCAGTACTTC. This translates into CASSIGLAGTSRSYEQYF. V gene TRBV7-8 combines with J gene TRBJ2-7; 12 bases line up with TRBD2. This CDR3 contains 18 residues. Germline assignment: CDR1 SGHVS and CDR2 FQNEAQ. The V segment lost 5 bases and the J segment 1 base; nucleotides outside the gene matches: 12.

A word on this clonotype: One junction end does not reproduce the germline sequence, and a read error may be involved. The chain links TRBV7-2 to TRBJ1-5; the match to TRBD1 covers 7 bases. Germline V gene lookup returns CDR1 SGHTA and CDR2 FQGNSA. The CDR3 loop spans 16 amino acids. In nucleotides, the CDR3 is TGTGCCAGCCGCTTAGTAGTTTCGACAGGGCGTCAGCCCCAGCATTTT. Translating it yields CASRLVVSTGRQPQHF.

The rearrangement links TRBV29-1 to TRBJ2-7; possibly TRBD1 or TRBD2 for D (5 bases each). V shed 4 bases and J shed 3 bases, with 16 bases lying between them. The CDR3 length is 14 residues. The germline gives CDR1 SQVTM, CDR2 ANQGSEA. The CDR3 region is CSVGPLGAVYEQYF. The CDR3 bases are TGCAGCGTTGGACCCCTCGGGGCGGTCTACGAGCAGTACTTC.